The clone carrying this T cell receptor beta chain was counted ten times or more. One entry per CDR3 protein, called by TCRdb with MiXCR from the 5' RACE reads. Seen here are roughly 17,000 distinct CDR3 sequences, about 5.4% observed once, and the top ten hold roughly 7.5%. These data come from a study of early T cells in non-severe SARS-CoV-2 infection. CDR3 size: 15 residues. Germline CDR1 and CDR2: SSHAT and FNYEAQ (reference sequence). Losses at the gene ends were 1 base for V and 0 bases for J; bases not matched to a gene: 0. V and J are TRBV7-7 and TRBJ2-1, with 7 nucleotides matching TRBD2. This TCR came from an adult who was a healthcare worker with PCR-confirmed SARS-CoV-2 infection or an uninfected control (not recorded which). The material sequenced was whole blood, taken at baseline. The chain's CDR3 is CASSLERGSYNEQFF. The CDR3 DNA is TGTGCCAGCAGCTTAGAGCGGGGCTCCTACAATGAGCAGTTCTTC.